The present T cell receptor (beta chain) was sequenced within a study of T-cell reconstitution after alpha-beta-depleted transplantation in children (dated by TCRdb to about 2016). Study-level background: T-cell immune reconstitution after TCRalphabeta/CD19-depleted allogeneic hematopoietic cell transplantation in children was quantitatively tracked in the study by means of TCR repertoire profiling. General conclusions and limits of the study: The apparently early recovery of alphabetaT-cell counts about two months after transplant reportedly depended on only several hundred rapidly expanded clones that came from non-depleted graft cells. Over subsequent months, a decline in hyperexpanded clone frequencies was noted, and after one year, T-cell counts and TCRbeta diversity were mostly ascribed to newly produced T cells. In some patients, the high TCRbeta diversity seen at day 60 was put down to recipient T cells and intrathymic progenitors that had survived conditioning.

Library method: PCR. Sequencing relied on an Illumina HiSeq 2500. Molecular barcoding was employed in the preparation of TCR libraries, with unique molecular identifiers being used to normalize TCRbeta repertoire quantification. Using fastp at Q25 and MiXCR, TCRdb reprocessed the public reads and kept productive beta chains. CDR3 protein sequences are deduplicated, and each keeps its most common genes and DNA. Counted in this sample were hundreds of thousands of distinct CDR3 sequences; around 13% of them appeared once. 0.79% of the sample rests with the top ten. This clonotype was seen only a few times. There is no known antigen for this receptor. No qualities accompany the bases; no much larger clone lies one base away. The CDR3 starts with the cysteine, ends with the phenylalanine, and has 13 residues. The sequence is cut down to CDR3 DNA, 39 bases in frame from base 1. At the junction V is shortened by 5 bases and J by 8 bases, with 19 bases in between. CDR1 is given as DFQATT and CDR2 as SNEGSKA, both from the germline V gene (reference sequence).

Per the publication, the treatment or condition label means: allogeneic hematopoietic cell transplantation with graft depleted of TCRalphabeta T cells and CD19 B cells. The children who served as transplant recipients had been given grafts of TCRalphabeta/CD19-depleted allogeneic hematopoietic cells. The sequencing used PBMCs, collected before TCRalphabeta/CD19-depleted stem cell transplant. The chain is assembled from TRBV20-1 and TRBJ2-7, with no confident D gene call. This TCR came from a girl aged 2 to 10 with congenital amegakaryocytic thrombocytopenia, due to receive a stem cell transplant. The CDR3 loop reads CSAPPPGLGKQYF. The DNA is as follows: TGCAGTGCTCCCCCCCCCGGGTTGGGGAAGCAGTACTTC.